This record concerns one TCR beta chain sequence. Profiling relied on immunoSEQ multiplex PCR, and the TCRdb table lists in-frame clones only, not all of them. This table has some 90,000 clones, about nine tenths appearing once. This record comes from a study of control samples from healthy donors and cancer patients. This CDR3 is 17 amino acids long. Looked up from germline, CDR1 is LNHDA and CDR2 is SQIVND (reference sequence). Losses at the gene ends were 4 bases for V and 2 bases for J; bases not matched to a gene: 11. The gene calls are TRBV19 and TRBJ1-1; the match to TRBD1 covers 9 bases. Sequences were obtained from blood. This TCR derives from a woman younger than 45 in good health. CDR3 sequence: CASSNGDRARPNTEAFF. CDR3 sequence (DNA): TGTGCCAGTAGTAACGGGGACAGGGCTCGACCTAACACTGAAGCTTTCTTT.